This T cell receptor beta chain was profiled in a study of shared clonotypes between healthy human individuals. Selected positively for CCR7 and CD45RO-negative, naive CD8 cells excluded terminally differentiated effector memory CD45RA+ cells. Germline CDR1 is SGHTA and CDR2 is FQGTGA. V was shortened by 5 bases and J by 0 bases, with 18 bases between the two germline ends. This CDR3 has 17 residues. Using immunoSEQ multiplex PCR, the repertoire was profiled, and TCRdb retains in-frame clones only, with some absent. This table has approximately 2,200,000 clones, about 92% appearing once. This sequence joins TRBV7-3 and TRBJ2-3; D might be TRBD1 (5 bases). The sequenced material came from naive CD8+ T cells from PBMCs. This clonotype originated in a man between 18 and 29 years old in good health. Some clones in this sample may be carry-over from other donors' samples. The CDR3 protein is CASSAHPRTRSTDTQYF. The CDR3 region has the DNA TGTGCCAGCAGCGCTCACCCTCGGACACGAAGCACAGATACGCAGTATTTT.